The next 31 T cell receptor beta chains were all read from a single sample in a study of tumor-infiltrating lymphocytes in primary liver carcinoma. Starting material of approximately 500 ng total RNA yielded TCR beta cDNA via a constant-region primer. Slightly modified ARM-PCR, run as three nested multiplex PCR rounds, produced the TCR beta libraries. Primers for the first two PCR rounds were TRBV1-TRBV30 forward primers and a C-beta reverse primer (around 11 cycles per round). TCRdb reprocessed the multiplex PCR reads via MiXCR and lists one record per CDR3 protein. The profile covers about 120,000 distinct CDR3 sequences, with around 70% appearing a single time and over 8% taken by the ten largest. DNA and RNA were both co-extracted from about 20-30 mg of bulk tissue that had not been sorted. Source material: tumor-adjacent normal liver tissue. All receptors derive from a woman aged 60-75 years with primary liver carcinoma and hepatitis B virus infection.

In regard to this clonotype: This may be a read error, as it is one base from a much larger clone. CDR3 in DNA: TGTGCCAGCAGCTTATCCATAGCGGGAGGGAAAGAGACCCAGTACTTC. Its protein is CASSLSIAGGKETQYF. The rearrangement uses TRBV7-9 and TRBJ2-5, with 11 bases matching TRBD2. This CDR3 spans 16 amino acids. Germline V gene data show CDR1 as SEHNR and CDR2 as FQNEAQ (reference sequence). V dropped 2 bases and J dropped 3; count of bases not matched to a gene: 5.

As regards this clonotype: Germline and junction disagree at one end, which may indicate a read error. The rearrangement links TRBV4-1 to TRBJ1-2; no reliable D call. The CDR3 contains 15 residues. Germline CDR1 MGHRA, CDR2 YSYEKL. The CDR3 loop reads CASSYKTGGKYGYTF. CDR3 nucleotide sequence: TGCGCCAGCAGCTATAAAACGGGAGGAAAGTATGGATACACCTTC.

The chain has TRBV6-1 and TRBJ2-1; 8 bases map to TRBD2. The junction had 20 bases not matched to a gene; V was cut back by 10 bases and J by 12 bases. This CDR3 contains 15 residues. The germline V gene has CDR1 MNHNS and CDR2 SASEGT. CDR3 sequence: CATRGVAGSQGRQFF. CDR3 nucleotide sequence: TGTGCCACCAGGGGAGTAGCGGGATCCCAGGGAAGGCAGTTCTTC.

A note on this clonotype: Given a much more abundant clone one base away, this may be a read error. This sequence joins TRBV5-1 and TRBJ2-3; D remains ambiguous. The germline CDR1 and CDR2 sequences are SGHRS and YFSETQ. The CDR3 runs to 15 residues. CDR3 DNA sequence: TGCGCCAGCAGCTTGGCGGTCGAAGGCACAGATATGCAGTATTTT. Its translation: CASSLAVEGTDMQYF.

The chain joins TRBV20-1 to TRBJ1-5; no firm D call. Germline CDR1 reads DFQATT; CDR2 reads SNEGSKA (reference sequence). V gave up 0 bases and J gave up 4 bases, with 7 bases separating them. The CDR3 totals 13 residues. In DNA form, the CDR3 reads TGCAGTGCTAGAGATGGACCGAATCAGCCCCAGCATTTT. It yields the protein CSARDGPNQPQHF.

A remark on this clonotype: Since a much larger clone is just one base distant, this may be a read error. In DNA form, the CDR3 reads TGTGCCAGCAGGCCACAGGGCTCGAGGACCGGGGAGCTGTTTTTT. Residues: CASRPQGSRTGELFF. V gene TRBV7-8 combines with J gene TRBJ2-2; possible D gene TRBD1, 6 bases. The CDR3 has 15 residues. Between the trimmed V and J ends, which lost 6 bases and 5 bases, there was a span of 16 bases. Looked up from germline, CDR1 is SGHVS and CDR2 is FQNEAQ.

This clonotype turned up a few times. The gene calls are TRBV19 and TRBJ1-2; TRBD1 matches 10 bases. Germline V gives CDR1 LNHDA, CDR2 SQIVND (reference sequence). The CDR3 consists of 15 residues. Trimming cost V 5 bases and J 3 bases; bases outside gene matches: 6. Written as DNA, the CDR3 is TGTGCCAGTAGTCCGGACAGGGGGAGCGACTATGGCTACACCTTC. Protein product: CASSPDRGSDYGYTF.

This clonotype showed up many times. The gene calls are TRBV29-1 and TRBJ2-1; the match to TRBD2 covers 11 bases. The V gene's germline CDR1 is SQVTM and CDR2 ANQGSEA. The CDR3 is 16 amino acids. V lost 6 bases to trimming and J lost 4 bases; unmatched junction nucleotides: 11. The CDR3 reads CSVDLPWTSGYNEQFF. The CDR3 DNA sequence: TGCAGCGTCGACCTCCCATGGACTAGCGGGTACAATGAGCAGTTCTTC.

Details on this clonotype: Given a much more abundant clone one base away, this may be a read error. The CDR3 loop is CARSGSGRVHCNKQFF. CDR3 DNA sequence: TGTGCCAGAAGCGGGAGCGGGAGGGTCCACTGCAATAAGCAGTTCTTC. This chain joins TRBV5-3 and TRBJ2-1; 10 nucleotides line up with TRBD2. TRBV5-3 is known as an ORF, though its function is uncertain. CDR3 length: 16 residues.

With regard to this clonotype: One end of the junction does not line up with germline, which may come from a read error. The chain is built from TRBV6-5 and TRBJ2-1; TRBD1 agrees at 9 bases. The CDR3 is 15 residues long. CDR1 MNHEY and CDR2 SVGAGI come from the germline V gene. For the CDR3, the DNA is TGTGCCAGTAGCCCCGGACAGGGGTTTCTATGGGAGCTGTTCTTC. It translates to CASSPGQGFLWELFF.

Of note for this clonotype: At one boundary the junction diverges from the germline segment, which might be a read error. The V call is TRBV11-2, the J call TRBJ2-7; 7 bases align to TRBD1. The CDR3 is 14 amino acids. Germline assignment: CDR1 SGHAT and CDR2 FQNNGV. Written as DNA, the CDR3 is TGTGCCTGCAGCCCCAGACAGGGATGGGGTGAGCAGTACTTC. Its translation: CACSPRQGWGEQYF.

In its sample, this clonotype was seen once. One base away lies a much larger clone, so this may be a sequencing read error. The chain is built from TRBV28 and TRBJ2-7, with TRBD1 as a possible D gene (5 bases). Per germline, CDR1 MDHEN and CDR2 SYDVKM. The CDR3 extends over 13 amino acids. V lost 4 bases to trimming and J lost 6 bases, with 13 bases between them. CDR3 bases: TGTGCCAGCAGTTATCATCCAGGGTCCGAGCAGTACTTC. Its translation is CASSYHPGSEQYF.

This clonotype was counted ten times or more. The chain combines TRBV30 with TRBJ1-2; TRBD1 matches at 9 bases. Germline V gene sequence: CDR1 GTSNPN, CDR2 SVGIG (reference sequence). The CDR3 consists of 15 residues. With 2 bases clipped from V and 4 bases from J, the junction kept 8 bases outside the gene matches. The CDR3 bases are TGTGCCTGGAGTCCCGCCGGGACAGGGCGCTATGGCTACACCTTC. Protein: CAWSPAGTGRYGYTF.

The sample holds one count of this clonotype. Sequence at one end of the junction differs from germline and may be a read error. The chain uses TRBV5-4 and TRBJ2-1, with 7 bases fitting TRBD2. Germline V gene sequence: CDR1 SGHNT, CDR2 YYREEE (reference sequence). This CDR3 is built from 16 residues. The CDR3 DNA sequence: TGTGCCTGCAGCCCCGGACTAGTGGGGGCCTACAATGAGCAGTTCTTC. This gives the protein CACSPGLVGAYNEQFF.

In its sample, this clonotype was seen many times. The V gene is TRBV28, the J gene TRBJ2-3, with D possibly being TRBD2 (5 bases). Trimming took 3 bases from V and 7 from J, leaving 20 bases between them. This CDR3 has 16 residues. The germline CDR1 and CDR2 sequences are MDHEN and SYDVKM. The CDR3 reads CASSLLRRAQEYTQYF. CDR3 in DNA: TGTGCCAGCAGTTTGTTGAGGCGGGCCCAAGAGTATACGCAGTATTTT.

Remarks on this clonotype: This sequence may be a read error, since a much larger clone differs from it by one base. CDR3 amino acids: CVSSSGTSDQQFF. CDR3 in DNA: TGTGTCAGCAGCTCGGGGACTAGCGACCAGCAGTTCTTC. This rearrangement joins TRBV5-4 to TRBJ2-1, with 10 bases lining up with TRBD2. Germline V gene lookup returns CDR1 SGHNT and CDR2 YYREEE (reference sequence). CDR3 size: 13 residues.

This clonotype was observed a handful of times. V usage is TRBV5-4 and J usage is TRBJ2-3, with 7 bases that match TRBD2. J was trimmed by 5 bases and V by 3 bases; bases with no gene match: 0. Per the germline V gene, CDR1 is SGHNT and CDR2 is YYREEE (reference sequence). The CDR3 extends over 12 amino acids. DNA of the CDR3: TGTGCCAGCAGCTGGGGGGGAGATACGCAGTATTTT. Protein: CASSWGGDTQYF.

In the case of this clonotype: A much larger clone sits a single nucleotide away, making a read error possible. The chain couples TRBV5-1 to TRBJ2-6; D possibly corresponds to TRBD1 (5 bases). The CDR3 contains 19 residues. CDR1 is SGHRS and CDR2 is YFSETQ in the germline V gene. Written as DNA, the CDR3 is TGCACCAGCAGCCTAAGATCAGACAGTTACCTCTCTGGGGCCAACGTCCTGACTTTC. Protein: CTSSLRSDSYLSGANVLTF.

This sequence joins TRBV6-5 and TRBJ2-5; 7 bases fit TRBD2. The CDR3 loop spans 17 amino acids. V shed 6 bases, J shed 5 bases, and the junction held 18 bases outside the gene matches. Germline CDR1 reads MNHEY; CDR2 reads SVGAGI. In DNA form, the CDR3 reads TGTGCCAGCAGCAGGAGGTTAGGACTAGGTTCTTGGGAGACCCAGTACTTC. As protein: CASSRRLGLGSWETQYF.

As concerns this clonotype: This CDR3 fails to terminate in the conserved phenylalanine or tryptophan, so it likely reflects a read error. The V and J genes are TRBV12-5 and TRBJ2-2, with 11 bases lining up with TRBD2. The CDR3 covers 17 residues. Germline CDR1 reads LGHNT; CDR2 reads FRNRAP. Written as DNA, the CDR3 is TGTGCTAGTGGTGTTTTACTAGCGGGAGTCGGGATCGGGAAGCTGTTTCTT. Translated: CASGVLLAGVGIGKLFL.

With respect to this clonotype: One end of the junction varies from germline; a read error may be responsible. This sequence joins TRBV13 and TRBJ1-1, with D possibly being TRBD1 (5 bases). The germline V gene has CDR1 PRHDT and CDR2 FYEKMQ (reference sequence). The CDR3 sequence is 15 residues long. CDR3: CACSLVGAMNTEAFF. CDR3 nucleotides: TGTGCCTGCAGCTTAGTTGGGGCCATGAACACCGAAGCTTTCTTT.

On this clonotype itself: At one end the junction does not follow the germline gene, possibly because of a read error. V and J are TRBV6-1 and TRBJ2-7; no clear D. Germline CDR1 MNHNS, CDR2 SASEGT. The CDR3 is 14 residues long. Here the CDR3 reads CAGSELTSNCEQYF. Here the CDR3 DNA reads TGTGCCGGCAGTGAACTCACCAGCAACTGCGAGCAGTACTTC.

With regard to this clonotype: The junction departs from germline at one end; a sequencing error may be responsible. The chain has TRBV28 and TRBJ2-4, with a possible D match to TRBD1 (6 bases). The CDR3 is 15 amino acids. The germline V gene has CDR1 MDHEN and CDR2 SYDVKM. Here the CDR3 reads CASSSSGTRGGIQYF. The CDR3 nucleotides read TGTGCCAGTAGTTCCTCCGGGACCCGAGGGGGCATTCAGTACTTC.

This chain uses TRBV4-1 with TRBJ1-2; D is unclear. This CDR3 is built from 13 residues. V dropped 1 base and J dropped 10 bases, with 13 bases sitting between them. Germline CDR1 reads MGHRA; CDR2 reads YSYEKL. The DNA for the CDR3 is TGCGCCAGCAGCCAAGTGCGGGGAGACGACTACACCTTC. Protein: CASSQVRGDDYTF.

As regards this clonotype: The junction departs from germline at one end; a sequencing error may be responsible. This chain joins TRBV11-2 and TRBJ2-3; D possibly matches TRBD1 or TRBD2 (6 bases each). The CDR3 is 13 amino acids. CDR1 is SGHAT, CDR2 FQNNGV, per germline. CDR3 sequence: CVNSSGAADKQYF. In DNA form, the CDR3 reads TGTGTCAACAGCTCGGGGGCAGCAGATAAGCAGTATTTT.

This clonotype was found many times. This rearrangement joins TRBV5-1 to TRBJ1-4; TRBD1 might be the D (6 bases). The length of the CDR3 is 13 residues. V was cut by 5 bases and J by 7 bases, with 12 bases left in between. Germline V gives CDR1 SGHRS, CDR2 YFSETQ. The chain's CDR3 is CASRERGAEKLFF. The CDR3, as DNA: TGCGCCAGCAGGGAACGGGGGGCTGAAAAACTGTTTTTT.

This chain connects TRBV4-2 to TRBJ1-2; maybe TRBD1 (6 bases). Germline loops: CDR1 LGHNA, CDR2 YNFKEQ. This CDR3 has 16 residues. The DNA for the CDR3 is TGTGTCACCAGCCAAGAACAGGGAAATTGGCTTAATGGCTACACCTTC. The encoded protein is CVTSQEQGNWLNGYTF.

As regards this clonotype: This may be a read error, as it is one base from a much larger clone. The DNA is omitted, as the CDR3 cannot be located on it reliably, and the CDR3 follows TCRdb's listing. The chain is built from TRBV7-9 and TRBJ2-1; the table's D call, TRBD2, was not checked against the DNA. CDR1 is SEHNR and CDR2 is FQNEAQ in the germline V gene (reference sequence). Ends included, the CDR3 has 16 residues. The CDR3 spells CASSLWAGGIQVERFF.

This clonotype was observed once. As the CDR3 is not closed by the conserved phenylalanine or tryptophan, this likely results from a read error. CDR3 region: CTSSLRPSDYNEQFL. CDR3 DNA: TGTACCAGCAGCTTACGCCCTAGCGACTACAATGAGCAGTTCCTC. The chain is built from TRBV11-2 and TRBJ2-1; possibly TRBD2 for D (6 bases). Per the germline V gene, CDR1 is SGHAT and CDR2 is FQNNGV. The CDR3 loop spans 15 amino acids.

To note about this clonotype: A much larger clone sits a single nucleotide away, making a read error possible. The chain combines TRBV28 with TRBJ1-1; TRBD1 matches at 10 bases. V dropped 6 bases and J dropped 4; count of bases not matched to a gene: 11. The germline V gene encodes CDR1 MDHEN and CDR2 SYDVKM. The CDR3 spans 16 residues. CDR3 sequence: CASSLLTGTGVTEAFF. CDR3 coding DNA: TGTGCCAGCAGCTTACTAACCGGGACAGGGGTCACTGAAGCTTTCTTT.

Worth noting for this clonotype: This likely comes from a read error, as the CDR3 has no conserved phenylalanine or tryptophan at its end. The limits of the CDR3 on the DNA are not certain, so only TCRdb's listed CDR3 is given. V gene TRBV11-2 combines with J gene TRBJ2-1; TRBD2, as called in the table, went unchecked against the DNA. CDR1 and CDR2 from the germline V gene are SGHAT and FQNNGV. The CDR3 totals 14 residues, both ends included. CDR3 residues: CASSLAGGPLEQLL.